Below, 18 T cell receptor beta chains from the same sample are listed, as sequenced in a study of T cells in tuberculosis. Some clones are missing from TCRdb's copy, which holds only in-frame ones; the method was immunoSEQ multiplex PCR. In the table there are 37,000 or so clones, almost 95% of which are singletons. What was sequenced was PBMCs. The receptors shown here come from a donor between 10 and 29 years old with latent tuberculosis or without tuberculosis infection. Some clones in this sample may be carry-over from other donors' samples.

This chain joins TRBV5-5 and TRBJ2-1; D is perhaps TRBD2 (7 bases). Deletions cut 1 base from V and 4 bases from J, with 15 bases between. This CDR3 contains 16 residues. Germline V gene lookup returns CDR1 SGHKS and CDR2 YYEKEE (reference sequence). CDR3 sequence reads: CASSLFAGADYNEQFF. CDR3 coding DNA: TGTGCCAGCAGCTTGTTCGCGGGGGCCGATTACAATGAGCAGTTCTTC.

The chain combines TRBV6-6 with TRBJ2-7; tentatively, D is TRBD1 (6 bases). CDR1 is MNHNY, CDR2 SVGAGI, per germline (reference sequence). This CDR3 has 11 residues. Trimming stripped 4 bases from V and 9 bases from J, with 10 bases between. The CDR3: CASSLRDTQYF. The CDR3 DNA sequence: TGTGCCAGCAGTTTACGGGACACGCAGTACTTC.

On this clone: The sample has other DNA sequences that encode this CDR3 too. The chain uses TRBV7-6 and TRBJ2-7; D is possibly TRBD2 (5 bases). CDR1 SGHVS and CDR2 FNYEAQ come from the germline V gene. The CDR3 is made up of 14 amino acids. Trimming stripped 0 bases from V and 3 bases from J, with 9 bases between. CDR3 in amino acids: CASSLAPGNYEQYF. CDR3 in DNA: TGTGCCAGCAGCTTAGCGCCGGGGAACTACGAGCAGTACTTC.

This sequence joins TRBV4-3 and TRBJ1-1, with a tentative D call TRBD1 (5 bases). Between the trimmed V and J ends, which lost 0 bases and 5 bases, there was a span of 16 bases. This CDR3 is 16 amino acids long. The germline gives CDR1 LGHNA, CDR2 YSLEER. Here the CDR3 DNA reads TGCGCCAGCAGCCAAGATGTATTTGGGGAGGGGACTGAAGCTTTCTTT. The encoded protein is CASSQDVFGEGTEAFF.

The chain uses TRBV18 and TRBJ2-7; D might be TRBD1 (6 bases). CDR1 is KGHSH and CDR2 is LQKENI in the germline V gene. Trimming shortened V by 5 bases and J by 2 bases, and 16 bases separated the two germline ends. This CDR3 has 15 amino acids. CDR3 nucleotides: TGTGCCAGCTCATCCGGGACACAGCTTACCTACGAGCAGTACTTC. Translation gives CASSSGTQLTYEQYF.

V gene TRBV27 combines with J gene TRBJ2-1; 12 nucleotides match TRBD2. This CDR3 has 15 residues. Looked up from germline, CDR1 is MNHEY and CDR2 is SMNVEV (reference sequence). Trimming removed 2 bases from V and 8 bases from J; junction bases left unmatched: 4. This chain's CDR3 is CASSLGLAGGYEQFF. CDR3 nucleotides: TGTGCCAGCAGTTTAGGGCTAGCGGGGGGGTATGAGCAGTTCTTC.

The genes are TRBV6-1 and TRBJ1-2, with D possibly being TRBD1 (5 bases). CDR1 is MNHNS and CDR2 is SASEGT in the germline V gene. V was pared by 8 bases and J by 4 bases, with 20 bases between. This CDR3 is built from 15 residues. CDR3 sequence reads: CASLPVGGPIYGYTF. The CDR3 coding sequence is TGTGCCAGCTTACCTGTCGGGGGACCGATCTATGGCTACACCTTC.

The chain links TRBV10-1 to TRBJ2-1; maybe TRBD2 (6 bases). Germline CDR1 WNHNN, CDR2 SYGVQD (reference sequence). This CDR3 is 15 amino acids long. Trimming pared 6 bases from V and 0 bases from J, leaving 12 bases between. In DNA form, the CDR3 reads TGCGCCAGCAGCCGTAGCGGTAGCTCCTACAATGAGCAGTTCTTC. This gives the protein CASSRSGSSYNEQFF.

This chain links TRBV2 with TRBJ1-5; D unresolved. This CDR3 is built from 15 residues. V lost 11 bases to trimming and J lost 0 bases, with 17 bases between them. Germline CDR1 reads SNHLY; CDR2 reads FYNNEI. For the CDR3, the DNA is TGTGCCTCCTCCGGGAAACACTATAGCAATCAGCCCCAGCATTTT. It yields the protein CASSGKHYSNQPQHF.

The chain couples TRBV19 to TRBJ1-3; D remains unclear. The V gene's germline CDR1 is LNHDA and CDR2 SQIVND (reference sequence). The CDR3 consists of 17 residues. The ends were cut back, 1 base at V and 0 bases at J, with 13 bases in the middle. CDR3 sequence reads: CASSIAVRSLSGNTIYF. CDR3 nucleotides: TGTGCCAGTAGTATAGCGGTTCGTTCGCTCTCTGGAAACACCATATATTTT.

Note on this clone: Germline and junction disagree at one end, which may indicate a read error. The chain carries TRBV11-2 and TRBJ1-1, with 8 bases aligning to TRBD1. Per germline, CDR1 SGHAT and CDR2 FQNNGV. The CDR3 is 13 amino acids. CDR3 amino acids: CASSSRGLGVSAF. The CDR3 DNA reads TGTGCCAGCAGCTCCAGGGGGCTCGGGGTTTCGGCGTTT.

The chain carries TRBV2 and TRBJ1-6, with D unresolved. The V end was cut by 7 bases, the J end by 0 bases, with 10 bases between. Germline loops: CDR1 SNHLY, CDR2 FYNNEI. This CDR3 is built from 15 residues. CDR3 coding DNA: TGTGCCAGCATGCAACAGAGCTCCTATAATTCACCCCTCCACTTT. This sequence encodes CASMQQSSYNSPLHF.

The chain has TRBV7-2 and TRBJ1-2; D remains ambiguous. V lost 5 bases to trimming and J lost 5 bases, with 12 bases between them. The CDR3 sequence is 13 residues long. Germline assignment: CDR1 SGHTA and CDR2 FQGNSA. The CDR3 DNA sequence: TGTGCCAGCAGCGTAGACATACAGTATGGCTACACCTTC. Its protein is CASSVDIQYGYTF.

As for this clone: One end of the junction varies from germline; a read error may be responsible. This chain links TRBV5-4 with TRBJ2-1, with D possibly matching TRBD2 (6 bases). The CDR3 spans 17 residues. Germline CDR1 SGHNT, CDR2 YYREEE (reference sequence). The CDR3 region is CASSLAGYPSSYNEQFF. For the CDR3, the DNA is TGTGCCAGTAGCTTGGCGGGGTATCCGTCCTCCTACAATGAGCAGTTCTTC.

The genes are TRBV4-1 and TRBJ1-6, with TRBD1 as a possible D gene (5 bases). The V end lost 0 bases, the J end lost 7 bases, and 13 bases lay between the germline ends. CDR3 length equals 16 residues. CDR1 MGHRA and CDR2 YSYEKL come from the germline V gene. This CDR3 reads CASSQESGVVNSPLHF. In DNA form, the CDR3 reads TGCGCCAGCAGCCAAGAGTCGGGGGTTGTGAATTCACCCCTCCACTTT.

The chain has TRBV29-1 and TRBJ2-4, with a possible D match to TRBD1 (5 bases). Trimming stripped 5 bases from V and 3 bases from J, with 20 bases between. Germline CDR1 SQVTM, CDR2 ANQGSEA. This CDR3 comprises 16 residues. Here the CDR3 DNA reads TGCAGCGTTTATGCAGGGTACGGGCTAGGCAAAAACATTCAGTACTTC. Translated: CSVYAGYGLGKNIQYF.

V is TRBV4-3 and J is TRBJ1-1, with D possibly TRBD1 on 5 matching bases. This CDR3 region has 18 residues. Germline values: CDR1 LGHNA, CDR2 YSLEER. The ends were cut back, 0 bases at V and 7 bases at J, with 24 bases in the middle. In DNA form, the CDR3 reads TGCGCCAGCAGCCAAGATAGGCCTCAGGGAGGGTCGTTCGGTGAAGCTTTCTTT. Amino acid sequence: CASSQDRPQGGSFGEAFF.

The chain is built from TRBV5-1 and TRBJ2-6; the D gene is possibly TRBD1 (5 bases). V was clipped by 2 bases and J by 4 bases, with 10 bases between them. The CDR3 covers 15 residues. Germline-derived CDR1 and CDR2 are SGHRS and YFSETQ. The CDR3: CASSLTGTGANVLTF. The CDR3 nucleotides are TGCGCCAGCAGCTTAACAGGAACAGGGGCCAACGTCCTGACTTTC.